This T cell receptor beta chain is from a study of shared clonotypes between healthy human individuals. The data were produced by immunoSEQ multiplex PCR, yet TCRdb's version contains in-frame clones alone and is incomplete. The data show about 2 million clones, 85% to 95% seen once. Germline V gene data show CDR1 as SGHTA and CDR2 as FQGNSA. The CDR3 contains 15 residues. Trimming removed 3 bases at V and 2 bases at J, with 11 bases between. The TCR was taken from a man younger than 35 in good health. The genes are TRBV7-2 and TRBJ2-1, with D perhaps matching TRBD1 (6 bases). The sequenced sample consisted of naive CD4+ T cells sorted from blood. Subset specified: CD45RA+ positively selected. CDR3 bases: TGTGCCAGCAGCTTCGTCCAGGGGACCTACAATGAGCAGTTCTTC. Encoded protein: CASSFVQGTYNEQFF.